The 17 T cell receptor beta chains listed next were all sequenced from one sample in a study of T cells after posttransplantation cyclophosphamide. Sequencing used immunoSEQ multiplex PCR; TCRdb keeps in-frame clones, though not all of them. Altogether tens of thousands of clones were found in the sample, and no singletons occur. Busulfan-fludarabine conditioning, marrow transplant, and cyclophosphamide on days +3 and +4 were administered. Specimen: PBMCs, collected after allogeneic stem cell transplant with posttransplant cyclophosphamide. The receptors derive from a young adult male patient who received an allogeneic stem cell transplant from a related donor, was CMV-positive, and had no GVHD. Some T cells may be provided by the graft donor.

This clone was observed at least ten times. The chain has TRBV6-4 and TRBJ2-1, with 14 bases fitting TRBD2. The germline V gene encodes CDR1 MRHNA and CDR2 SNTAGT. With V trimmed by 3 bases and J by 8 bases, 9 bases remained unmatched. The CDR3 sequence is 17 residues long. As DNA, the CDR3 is TGTGCCAGCAGTGATACCCCGGGGACTAGCGGGAGCTATGAGCAGTTCTTC. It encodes CASSDTPGTSGSYEQFF.

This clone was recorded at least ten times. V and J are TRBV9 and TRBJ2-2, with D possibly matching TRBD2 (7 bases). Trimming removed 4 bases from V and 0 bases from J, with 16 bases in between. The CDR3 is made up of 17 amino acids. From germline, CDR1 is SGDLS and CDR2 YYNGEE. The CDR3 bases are TGTGCCAGCAGCCACGGGGGGCACCGCCCGAACACCGGGGAGCTGTTTTTT. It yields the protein CASSHGGHRPNTGELFF.

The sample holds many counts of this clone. In DNA form, the CDR3 reads TGTGCCAGCAGCGGAGAACAGGGGGAGGTCGAGACCCAGTACTTC. Amino acids: CASSGEQGEVETQYF. The rearrangement links TRBV9 to TRBJ2-5; 8 nucleotides line up with TRBD1. The V and J ends lost 3 bases and 5 bases, in that order; junction bases with no gene match: 9. Germline CDR1 SGDLS, CDR2 YYNGEE. The CDR3 consists of 15 residues.

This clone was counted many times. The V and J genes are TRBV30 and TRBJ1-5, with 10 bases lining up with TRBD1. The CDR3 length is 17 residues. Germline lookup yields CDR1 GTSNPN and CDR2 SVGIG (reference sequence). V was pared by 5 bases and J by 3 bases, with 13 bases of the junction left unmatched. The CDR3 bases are TGTGCCTGGTCCCACCGGGACAGGGGCCGGTACAATCAGCCCCAGCATTTT. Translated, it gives CAWSHRDRGRYNQPQHF.

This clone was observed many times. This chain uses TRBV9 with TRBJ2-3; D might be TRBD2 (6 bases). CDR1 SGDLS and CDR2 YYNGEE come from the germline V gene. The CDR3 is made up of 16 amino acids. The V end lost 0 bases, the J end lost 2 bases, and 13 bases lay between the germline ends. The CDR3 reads CASSVVAGSYTDTQYF. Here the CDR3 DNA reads TGTGCCAGCAGCGTAGTTGCGGGGAGTTACACAGATACGCAGTATTTT.

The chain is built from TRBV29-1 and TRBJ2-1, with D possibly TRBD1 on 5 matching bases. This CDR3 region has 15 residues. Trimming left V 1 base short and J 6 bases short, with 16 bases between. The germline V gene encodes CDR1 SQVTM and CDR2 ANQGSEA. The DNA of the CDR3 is TGCAGCGTTGAAGGGTTAGGACGAAGGGGCAATGAGCAGTTCTTC. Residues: CSVEGLGRRGNEQFF.

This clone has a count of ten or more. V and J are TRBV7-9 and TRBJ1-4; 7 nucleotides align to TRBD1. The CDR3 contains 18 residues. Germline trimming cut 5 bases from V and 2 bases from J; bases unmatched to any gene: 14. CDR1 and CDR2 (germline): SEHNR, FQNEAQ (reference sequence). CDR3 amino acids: CASSPWIRGITTNEKLFF. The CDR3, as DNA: TGTGCCAGCAGCCCCTGGATCAGGGGGATAACGACTAATGAAAAACTGTTTTTT.

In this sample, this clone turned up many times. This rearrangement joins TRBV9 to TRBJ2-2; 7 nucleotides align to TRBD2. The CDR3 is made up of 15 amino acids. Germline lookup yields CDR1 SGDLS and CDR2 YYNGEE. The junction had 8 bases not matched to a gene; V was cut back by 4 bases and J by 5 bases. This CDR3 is CASSQGGVRTGELFF. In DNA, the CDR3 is TGTGCCAGCAGCCAGGGAGGGGTAAGAACCGGGGAGCTGTTTTTT.

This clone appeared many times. CDR3: CASSQPGGGAAGELFF. The CDR3 DNA sequence: TGTGCCAGCAGCCAGCCGGGAGGGGGCGCAGCCGGGGAGCTGTTTTTT. This chain connects TRBV7-2 to TRBJ2-2, with D tentatively TRBD2 (8 bases). Germline CDR1 and CDR2: SGHTA and FQGNSA. The CDR3 is made up of 16 amino acids. Trimming took off 5 bases at V and 6 bases at J, with 19 bases between the two ends.

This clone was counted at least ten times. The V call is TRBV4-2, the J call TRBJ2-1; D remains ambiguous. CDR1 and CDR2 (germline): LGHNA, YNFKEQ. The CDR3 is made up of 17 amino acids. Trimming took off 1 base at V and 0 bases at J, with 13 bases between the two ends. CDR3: CASSQVLAGSSYNEQFF. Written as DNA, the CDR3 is TGTGCCAGCAGCCAAGTTCTGGCAGGCAGCTCCTACAATGAGCAGTTCTTC.

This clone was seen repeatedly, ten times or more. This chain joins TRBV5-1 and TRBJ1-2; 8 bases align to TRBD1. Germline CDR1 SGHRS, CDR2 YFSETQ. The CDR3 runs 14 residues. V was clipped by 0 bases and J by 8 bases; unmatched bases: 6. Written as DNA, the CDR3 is TGCGCCAGCAGCTTGGGCCTTACAGGGGGAGGCTACACCTTC. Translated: CASSLGLTGGGYTF.

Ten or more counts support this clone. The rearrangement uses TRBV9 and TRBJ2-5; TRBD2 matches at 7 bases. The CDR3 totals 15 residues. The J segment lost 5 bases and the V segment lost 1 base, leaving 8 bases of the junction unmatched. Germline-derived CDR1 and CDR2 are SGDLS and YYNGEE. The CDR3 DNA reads TGTGCCAGCAGCGTACTGCCACTAGCGCTGGAGACCCAGTACTTC. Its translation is CASSVLPLALETQYF.

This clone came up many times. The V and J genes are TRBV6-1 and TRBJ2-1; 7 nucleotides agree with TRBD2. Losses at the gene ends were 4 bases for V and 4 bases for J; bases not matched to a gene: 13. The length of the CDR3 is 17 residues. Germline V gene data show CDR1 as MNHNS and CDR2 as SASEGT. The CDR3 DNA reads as TGTGCCAGCAGTGTGGCTAGCGGCTCAACCTTATACAATGAGCAGTTCTTC. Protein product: CASSVASGSTLYNEQFF.

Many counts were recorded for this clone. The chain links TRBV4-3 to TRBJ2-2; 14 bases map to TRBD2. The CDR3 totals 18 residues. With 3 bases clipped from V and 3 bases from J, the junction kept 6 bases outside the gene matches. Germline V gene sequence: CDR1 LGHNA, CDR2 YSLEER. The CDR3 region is CASSQPWGLAGDTGELFF. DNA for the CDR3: TGCGCCAGCAGCCAGCCCTGGGGACTAGCGGGAGACACCGGGGAGCTGTTTTTT.

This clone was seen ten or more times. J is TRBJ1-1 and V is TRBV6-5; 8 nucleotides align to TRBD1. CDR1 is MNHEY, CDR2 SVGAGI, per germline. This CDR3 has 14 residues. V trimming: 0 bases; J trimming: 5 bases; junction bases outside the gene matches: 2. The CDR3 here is CASSYSRGPTEAFF. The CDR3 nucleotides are TGTGCCAGCAGTTACTCCAGGGGGCCGACTGAAGCTTTCTTT.

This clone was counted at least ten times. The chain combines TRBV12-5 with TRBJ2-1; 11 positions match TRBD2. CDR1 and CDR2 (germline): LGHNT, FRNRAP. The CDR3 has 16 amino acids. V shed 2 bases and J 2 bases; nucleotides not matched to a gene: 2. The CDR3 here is CASGLRLAGTYNEQFF. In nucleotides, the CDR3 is TGTGCTAGTGGTTTGAGACTAGCGGGGACCTACAATGAGCAGTTCTTC.

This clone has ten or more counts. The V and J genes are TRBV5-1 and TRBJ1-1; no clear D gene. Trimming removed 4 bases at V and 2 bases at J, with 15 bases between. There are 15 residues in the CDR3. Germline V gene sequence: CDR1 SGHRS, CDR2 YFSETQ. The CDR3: CASSLSPVVNTEAFF. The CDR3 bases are TGCGCCAGCAGCCTCTCTCCGGTGGTAAACACTGAAGCTTTCTTT.